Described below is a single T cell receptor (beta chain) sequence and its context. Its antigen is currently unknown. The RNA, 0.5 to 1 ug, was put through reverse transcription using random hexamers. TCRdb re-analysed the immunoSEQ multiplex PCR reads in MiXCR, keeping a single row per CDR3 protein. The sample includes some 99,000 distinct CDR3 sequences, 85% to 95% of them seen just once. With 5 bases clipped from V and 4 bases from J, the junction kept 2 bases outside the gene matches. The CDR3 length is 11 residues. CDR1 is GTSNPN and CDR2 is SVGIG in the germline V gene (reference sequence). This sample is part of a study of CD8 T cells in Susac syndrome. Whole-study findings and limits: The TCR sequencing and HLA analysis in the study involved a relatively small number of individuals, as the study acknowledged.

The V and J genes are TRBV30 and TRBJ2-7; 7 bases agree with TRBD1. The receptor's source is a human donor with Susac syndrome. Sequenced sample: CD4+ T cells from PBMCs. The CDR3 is CAWSTGYEQYF. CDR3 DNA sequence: TGTGCCTGGTCGACAGGGTACGAGCAGTACTTC.